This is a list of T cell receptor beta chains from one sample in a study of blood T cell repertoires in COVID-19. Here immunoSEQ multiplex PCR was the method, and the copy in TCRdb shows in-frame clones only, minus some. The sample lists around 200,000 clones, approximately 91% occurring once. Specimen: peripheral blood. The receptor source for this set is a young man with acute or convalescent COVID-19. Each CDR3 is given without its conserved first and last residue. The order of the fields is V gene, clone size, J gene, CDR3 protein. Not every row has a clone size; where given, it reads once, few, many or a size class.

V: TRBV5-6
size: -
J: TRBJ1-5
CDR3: ASSLLDSNNQPQH

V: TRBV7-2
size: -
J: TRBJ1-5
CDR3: ASSSYFQGDQPQH

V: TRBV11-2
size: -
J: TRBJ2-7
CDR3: ASSFRLAGSEQY

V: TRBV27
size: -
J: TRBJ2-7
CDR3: ASSLRREDEQY

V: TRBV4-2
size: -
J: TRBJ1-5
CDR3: ASSQDLEQPQH

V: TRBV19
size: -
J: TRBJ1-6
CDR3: ASSMRERYNSPLH

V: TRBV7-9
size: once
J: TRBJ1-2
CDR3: ASSLFNQDYGYT

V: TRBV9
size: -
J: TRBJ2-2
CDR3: ASSAAGSPNTGELF

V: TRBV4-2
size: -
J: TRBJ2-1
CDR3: ASSPGESGRDNEQF

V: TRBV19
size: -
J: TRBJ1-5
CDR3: ASMDRGSWYSNQPQH

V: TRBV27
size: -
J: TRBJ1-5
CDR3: ASSFGDNQPQH

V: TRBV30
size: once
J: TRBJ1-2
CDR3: AWSEGGLIYGYT

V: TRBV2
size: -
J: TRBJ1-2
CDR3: ASSEFVRGFEGYT

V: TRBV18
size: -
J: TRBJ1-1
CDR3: ASSPDVGGRTEAF

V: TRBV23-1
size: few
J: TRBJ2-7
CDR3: ASTHSRQSSSYEQY

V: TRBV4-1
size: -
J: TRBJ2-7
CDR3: ASRGLASYEQY

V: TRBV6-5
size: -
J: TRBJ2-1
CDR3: ASTREYDNEQF

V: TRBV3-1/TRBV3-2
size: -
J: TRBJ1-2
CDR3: ASSQETGLRGYT

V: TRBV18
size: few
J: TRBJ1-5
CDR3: ASSPDRANQPQH

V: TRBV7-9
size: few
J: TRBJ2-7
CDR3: ASSLARAGGTYEQY

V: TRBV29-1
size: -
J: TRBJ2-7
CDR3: SVINRDRSHEQY

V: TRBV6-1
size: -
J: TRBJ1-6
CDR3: ASSEGGGRGQSPLH

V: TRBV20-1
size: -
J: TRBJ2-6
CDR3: SASGRPRESGANVLT

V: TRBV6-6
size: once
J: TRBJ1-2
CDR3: ASSYFDSQRGYT

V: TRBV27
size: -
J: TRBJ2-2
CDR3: ASSFRGGELF

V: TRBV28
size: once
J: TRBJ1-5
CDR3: ASSFLYFPGHSNQPQH

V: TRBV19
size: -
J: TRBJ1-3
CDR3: ASSIGLLSQRSGNTIY

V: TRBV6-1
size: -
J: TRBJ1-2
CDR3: ASSERQVFYGYT

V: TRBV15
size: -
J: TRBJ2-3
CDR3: ATSRGGLAGRADTQY

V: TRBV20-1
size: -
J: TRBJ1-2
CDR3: SASLSDRENYGYT

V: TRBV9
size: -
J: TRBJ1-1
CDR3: ASSVTTGVGTEAF

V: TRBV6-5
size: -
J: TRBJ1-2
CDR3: ASTGGYGYT

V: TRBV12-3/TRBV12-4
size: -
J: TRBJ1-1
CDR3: ASSLGAVAEAF

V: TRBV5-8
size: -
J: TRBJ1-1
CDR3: ASSRRQGGNSEAF

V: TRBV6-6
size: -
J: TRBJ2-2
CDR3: ASRERGNTGELF

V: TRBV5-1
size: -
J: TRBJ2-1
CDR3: ASSLTDIGGRGEQF

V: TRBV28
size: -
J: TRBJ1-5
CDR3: ASSFWAQNNQPQH

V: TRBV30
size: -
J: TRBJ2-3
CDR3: AWSVRGGDTQY

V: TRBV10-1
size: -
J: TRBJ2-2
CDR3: ASSDRAGVRVGELF

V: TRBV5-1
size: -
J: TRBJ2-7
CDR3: ASSLDGFNYEQY

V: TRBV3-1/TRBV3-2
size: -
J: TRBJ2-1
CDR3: ASSRTSVVQF

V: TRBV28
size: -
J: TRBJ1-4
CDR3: AIGQGPTNEKLF

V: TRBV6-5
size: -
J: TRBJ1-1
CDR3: ASSYSRNTEAF

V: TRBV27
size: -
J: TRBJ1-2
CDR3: ASSFKDSRWGYGYT

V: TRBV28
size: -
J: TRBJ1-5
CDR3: ASNTVQGRNQPQH

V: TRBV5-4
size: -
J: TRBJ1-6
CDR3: ASSPGRTMDSPLH

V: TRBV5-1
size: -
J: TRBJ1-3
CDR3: ASSLTGTETSGNTIY

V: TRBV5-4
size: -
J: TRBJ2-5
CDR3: ASSFDSQTQY

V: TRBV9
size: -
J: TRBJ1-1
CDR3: ASSVLQMNTEAF

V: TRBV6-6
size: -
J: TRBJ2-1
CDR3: ASSYRTSGRDEQF

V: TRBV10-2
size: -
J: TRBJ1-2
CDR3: ASDTGWEYGGYT

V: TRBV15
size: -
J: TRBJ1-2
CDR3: ATSQGGNYGYT